This T cell receptor (beta chain) was recorded in a study of Ad26.COV2.S vaccination and SARS-CoV-2 variants. TCRdb's copy holds only in-frame clones and misses some; the assay was immunoSEQ multiplex PCR. Of some 250,000 clones in the sample, approximately 90% were seen once. Germline assignment: CDR1 SGHTA and CDR2 FQGTGA. This CDR3 has 15 residues. With V trimmed by 5 bases and J by 2 bases, 8 bases remained unmatched. Findings and limits, study-wide: Substantial breadth in spike-specific CD8+ and CD4+ T cell responses was reportedly seen after vaccination.

Comments on this clone: The antigen remains undetermined.

As for treatment: about 20 received Ad26.COV2.S at low or high dose, single or two shots; several received placebo; per-sample allocation not given. Sampling took place 63 days after the first vaccine or placebo injection. Recruitment in Boston yielded a donor of adult age, 18-55 years. The specimen comprised peripheral blood, sampled in a trial of Ad26.COV2.S vaccine versus placebo. The TCR sequence derives from a person between 18 and 59 years old who received the Ad26.COV2.S COVID-19 vaccine or a placebo. The chain employs TRBV7-3 and TRBJ2-5; 7 bases align to TRBD2. CDR3 region: CASSGSGTPQETQYF. The CDR3 nucleotides read TGTGCCAGCAGCGGAAGCGGGACTCCACAAGAGACCCAGTACTTC.